This TCR beta chain emerged from a study of cytomegalovirus exposure and HLA in healthy donors. Findings and limits, study-wide: Presence/absence analyses assumed roughly uniform sequencing depth across donors.

The PCR had 60 Vbeta and 13 Jbeta primers. Clones were read by immunoSEQ multiplex PCR, and TCRdb kept only the in-frame ones, dropping some. The sample yields about 170,000 clones, about 83% seen once. Of note for this clone: What it binds is not known.

Sequencing was performed on PBMCs. This TCR came from a girl aged 10-17 years in good health and CMV-seropositive.

CDR3 sequence (DNA): TGCGCCAGCAGCTTCCGGGGGGTAAGCACAGATACGCAGTATTTT. This encodes CASSFRGVSTDTQYF. J is TRBJ2-3 and V is TRBV5-1, with 7 bases matching TRBD2. The CDR3 extends over 15 amino acids. Losses at the gene ends were 2 bases for V and 0 bases for J; bases not matched to a gene: 3. CDR1 and CDR2 from the germline V gene are SGHRS and YFSETQ.